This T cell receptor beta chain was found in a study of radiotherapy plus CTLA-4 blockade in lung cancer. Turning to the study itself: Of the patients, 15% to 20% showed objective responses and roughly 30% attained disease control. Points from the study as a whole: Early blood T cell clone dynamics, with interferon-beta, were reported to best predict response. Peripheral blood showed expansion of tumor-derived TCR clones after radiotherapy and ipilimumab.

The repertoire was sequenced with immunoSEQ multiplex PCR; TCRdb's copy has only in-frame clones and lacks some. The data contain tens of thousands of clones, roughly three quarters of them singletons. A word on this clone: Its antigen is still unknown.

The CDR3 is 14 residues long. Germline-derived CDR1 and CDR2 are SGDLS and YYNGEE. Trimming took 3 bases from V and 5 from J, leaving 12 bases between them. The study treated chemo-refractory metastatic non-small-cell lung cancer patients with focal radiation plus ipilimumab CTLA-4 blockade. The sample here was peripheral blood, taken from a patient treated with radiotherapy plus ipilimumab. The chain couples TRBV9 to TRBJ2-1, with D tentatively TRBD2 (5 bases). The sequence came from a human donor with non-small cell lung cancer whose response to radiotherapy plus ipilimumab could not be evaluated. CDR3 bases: TGTGCCAGCAGCGCAGTTGGGGAGAACAATGAGCAGTTCTTC. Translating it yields CASSAVGENNEQFF.